Presented here are 32 T cell receptor beta chains from one specimen sequenced in a study of PD-1 blockade in classical Hodgkin lymphoma. Time point denoted: cycle 4 day 1 (C4D1), after more than 5 weeks of nivolumab. Patients all relapsed after autologous stem cell transplantation, and there was variation in brentuximab vedotin exposure. By magnetic negative selection, CD8+ T cells were isolated from the thawed PBMCs. Clones were read by immunoSEQ multiplex PCR, and TCRdb kept only the in-frame ones, dropping some. The table has some 4,100 clones, 55% to 85% seen once. This material consisted of CD8+ T cells from blood, taken before the fourth cycle of nivolumab. Receptors originate from a human donor with classical Hodgkin lymphoma.

The CDR3 is CASSERGTGDNEQFF. The DNA of the CDR3 is TGCGCCAGCAGTGAACGGGGGACAGGGGACAATGAGCAGTTCTTC. This sequence joins TRBV10-1 and TRBJ2-1, with 10 bases that match TRBD1. Trimming removed 3 bases from V and 5 bases from J; junction bases left unmatched: 4. Germline V gene data show CDR1 as WNHNN and CDR2 as SYGVQD (reference sequence). This CDR3 region has 15 residues.

The chain links TRBV7-8 to TRBJ2-1; 7 bases line up with TRBD2. Germline loops: CDR1 SGHVS, CDR2 FQNEAQ. CDR3 length: 14 amino acids. V shed 7 bases and J 0 bases; nucleotides not matched to a gene: 3. CDR3 DNA sequence: TGTGCCAGCACGGGCGGGGGCTCCTACAATGAGCAGTTCTTC. Translation gives CASTGGGSYNEQFF.

The chain has TRBV7-8 and TRBJ2-1, with 7 bases lining up with TRBD2. The V gene's germline CDR1 is SGHVS and CDR2 FQNEAQ. The V gene end was trimmed by 10 bases and the J gene end by 2 bases; junction bases not matched to a gene: 11. The CDR3 sequence is 15 residues long. The CDR3 reads CATGRGGTPYNEQFF. CDR3 DNA sequence: TGTGCCACCGGAAGGGGAGGGACTCCCTACAATGAGCAGTTCTTC.

The chain couples TRBV11-1 to TRBJ1-1, with 11 bases identical to TRBD1. V shed 5 bases, J shed 2 bases, and the junction held 7 bases outside the gene matches. CDR1 is SGHAT, CDR2 FQDESV, per germline (reference sequence). The CDR3 covers 16 residues. The CDR3 DNA reads TGTGCCAGCAGCCCCGGGACAGGGGGGTTAAACACTGAAGCTTTCTTT. Translating gives CASSPGTGGLNTEAFF.

V and J are TRBV7-9 and TRBJ2-7; 10 bases map to TRBD2. Germline assignment: CDR1 SEHNR and CDR2 FQNEAQ (reference sequence). Unmatched junction bases numbered 9, after V lost 5 bases and J lost 2 bases. The length of the CDR3 is 16 residues. The CDR3 coding sequence is TGTGCCAGCAGCACCATACGAAGCGGGGGGGCCTACGAGCAGTACTTC. Its translation is CASSTIRSGGAYEQYF.

A single count supports this clone. This chain connects TRBV9 to TRBJ2-1; maybe TRBD2 (6 bases). The V gene lost 0 bases and the J gene lost 2 bases, with 9 bases spanning the gap. In germline, CDR1 is SGDLS, CDR2 YYNGEE. The CDR3 spans 15 residues. This CDR3 reads CASSVGGDAYNEQFF. The CDR3 DNA reads TGTGCCAGCAGCGTAGGCGGGGACGCCTACAATGAGCAGTTCTTC.

The DNA for the CDR3 is TGTGCCAGCAGCCACGGAGGTCCCCACAATGAGCAGTTCTTC. It translates to CASSHGGPHNEQFF. The chain recombines TRBV7-8 with TRBJ2-1, with D perhaps TRBD2 (5 bases). The CDR3 sequence is 14 residues long. The germline CDR1 and CDR2 sequences are SGHVS and FQNEAQ. The germline V and J ends were trimmed by 5 bases and 5 bases, with 13 bases remaining between them. Full variable domain (rest looked up from reference TRBV7-8 and TRBJ2-1): GAGVSQSPRYKVAKRGQDVALRCDPISGHVSLFWYQQALGQGPEFLTYFQNEAQLDKSGLPSDRFFAERPEGSVSTLKIQRTQQEDSAVYLCASSHGGPHNEQFFGPGTRLTVL.

This sequence joins TRBV7-2 and TRBJ2-1; the D gene could be TRBD1 or TRBD2 (5 bases each). The CDR3 loop spans 18 amino acids. CDR1 is SGHTA and CDR2 is FQGNSA in the germline V gene. V dropped 3 bases and J dropped 2 bases, with 20 bases sitting between them. The CDR3 DNA is TGTGCCAGCAGCTTGGGGGACCCGGAACGATATACCTACAATGAGCAGTTCTTC. It translates to CASSLGDPERYTYNEQFF.

V is TRBV7-2 and J is TRBJ1-2; D is unresolved. The V end lost 5 bases, the J end lost 3 bases, and 7 bases lay between the germline ends. The CDR3 contains 12 residues. Germline V lookup: CDR1 SGHTA, CDR2 FQGNSA. CDR3 sequence reads: CASSPRYYGYTF. The DNA for the CDR3 is TGTGCCAGCAGCCCCCGCTACTATGGCTACACCTTC.

The chain carries TRBV11-2 and TRBJ2-2, with TRBD2 matching over 9 bases. V shed 2 bases, J shed 5 bases, and the junction held 12 bases outside the gene matches. Germline CDR1 SGHAT, CDR2 FQNNGV. The CDR3 has 18 residues. CDR3 sequence reads: CASSLLRVGGRGTGELFF. In nucleotides, the CDR3 is TGTGCCAGCAGCTTACTTCGCGTTGGCGGGAGGGGGACCGGGGAGCTGTTTTTT.

The genes are TRBV6-6 and TRBJ1-4; D is unclear. Trimming removed 8 bases from V and 7 bases from J, with 14 bases in between. The CDR3 is made up of 13 amino acids. The germline V gene has CDR1 MNHNY and CDR2 SVGAGI (reference sequence). In DNA form, the CDR3 reads TGTGCCAGCCAGATTGGGTTCGGTGAAAAACTGTTTTTT. Translation: CASQIGFGEKLFF.

The chain carries TRBV6-5 and TRBJ2-5; 11 bases match TRBD2. This CDR3 spans 15 amino acids. The trim removed 2 bases at V and 3 bases at J, leaving 2 bases unmatched. Germline V gene lookup returns CDR1 MNHEY and CDR2 SVGAGI. The CDR3 DNA is TGTGCCAGCAGTTACCCGACTAGCGGGGAAGAGACCCAGTACTTC. This translates into CASSYPTSGEETQYF.

By share, this clone ranks as large. This chain links TRBV15 with TRBJ1-5; 10 bases map to TRBD1. This CDR3 contains 14 residues. J lost 6 bases, V lost 5 bases, and 4 bases had no gene match. CDR1 and CDR2 from the germline V gene are LNHNV and YYDKDF (reference sequence). The CDR3 region has the DNA TGTGCCACCAGCTCAGGACAGGGGGTTCAGCCCCAGCATTTT. Protein product: CATSSGQGVQPQHF.

The chain is built from TRBV6-4 and TRBJ2-3, with TRBD2 identical over 9 bases. The germline V gene encodes CDR1 MRHNA and CDR2 SNTAGT. Unmatched junction bases numbered 3, after V lost 2 bases and J lost 6 bases. This CDR3 is 14 amino acids long. The CDR3 protein is CASSDLRGGDTQYF. The CDR3 bases are TGTGCCAGCAGTGACCTGCGGGGGGGCGATACGCAGTATTTT.

The chain recombines TRBV7-2 with TRBJ1-4, with 7 bases matching TRBD1. Germline CDR1 is SGHTA and CDR2 is FQGNSA. V shed 4 bases, J shed 3 bases, and the junction held 2 bases outside the gene matches. The CDR3 has 14 amino acids. The CDR3 protein is CASSSQGANEKLFF. The CDR3 region has the DNA TGTGCCAGCAGCTCGCAGGGGGCTAATGAAAAACTGTTTTTT.

CDR3 nucleotides: TGTGCCAGCAGCCTAAACGTCCAGACTAATACAGGGCTGGAGCAGCCCCAGCATTTT. Translating it yields CASSLNVQTNTGLEQPQHF. The J gene is TRBJ1-5, the V gene TRBV7-8, with D maybe TRBD1 (6 bases). V shed 5 bases and J shed 7 bases, with 30 bases lying between them. The CDR3 length is 19 residues. From germline, CDR1 is SGHVS and CDR2 FQNEAQ.

The chain links TRBV6-5 to TRBJ1-2; 9 nucleotides align to TRBD1. The CDR3 runs 14 residues. V gave up 6 bases and J gave up 6 bases; unmatched junction bases: 8. CDR1 is MNHEY and CDR2 is SVGAGI in the germline V gene. This chain's CDR3 is CASRLQGAGHGYTF. The CDR3 region has the DNA TGTGCCAGCAGGCTACAGGGGGCCGGACATGGCTACACCTTC.

The genes are TRBV19 and TRBJ1-6; TRBD1 might be the D (6 bases). Per the germline V gene, CDR1 is LNHDA and CDR2 is SQIVND (reference sequence). The CDR3 is 13 residues long. V lost 5 bases to trimming and J lost 10 bases, with 12 bases between them. The CDR3 sequence is CASSQGNWSPLHF. The CDR3 DNA follows: TGTGCCAGTAGTCAGGGGAATTGGTCACCCCTCCACTTT.

The chain uses TRBV15 and TRBJ2-1, with TRBD2 matching over 15 bases. The CDR3 is 16 amino acids. The germline gives CDR1 LNHNV, CDR2 YYDKDF (reference sequence). The V gene end was trimmed by 6 bases and the J gene end by 5 bases; junction bases not matched to a gene: 5. CDR3 sequence (DNA): TGTGCCACCAGAGGGACTAGCGGGGGGAAAAACAATGAGCAGTTCTTC. It encodes CATRGTSGGKNNEQFF.

This sequence joins TRBV4-3 and TRBJ2-7; D possibly uses TRBD1 or TRBD2 (6 bases each). V lost 1 base and J 5 bases, leaving 18 bases between the germline ends. Per germline, CDR1 LGHNA and CDR2 YSLEER. The CDR3 has 16 amino acids. The CDR3 region is CASSQVTRGDWDEQYF. The CDR3 DNA follows: TGCGCCAGCAGCCAAGTAACTAGGGGGGATTGGGACGAGCAGTACTTC.

This clone was detected only a few times. This chain joins TRBV10-1 and TRBJ1-5, with 7 bases aligning to TRBD1. This CDR3 is 13 amino acids long. The ends lost 5 bases at V and 3 bases at J; junction bases unmatched: 1. Per the germline V gene, CDR1 is WNHNN and CDR2 is SYGVQD (reference sequence). The CDR3 sequence: CASSTGVNQPQHF. The CDR3 bases are TGCGCCAGCAGTACAGGGGTCAATCAGCCCCAGCATTTT.

The chain is built from TRBV5-4 and TRBJ2-1, with TRBD2 matching over 8 bases. Germline trimming cut 1 base from V and 0 bases from J; bases unmatched to any gene: 3. CDR1 is SGHNT and CDR2 is YYREEE in the germline V gene (reference sequence). This CDR3 spans 16 amino acids. The CDR3 DNA is TGTGCCAGCAGCTTGTCCCTAGCGGGCTCCTACAATGAGCAGTTCTTC. Protein sequence: CASSLSLAGSYNEQFF.

This rearrangement joins TRBV11-2 to TRBJ2-1, with 9 positions matching TRBD2. V was clipped by 2 bases and J by 8 bases; unmatched bases: 10. This CDR3 spans 16 amino acids. Per the germline V gene, CDR1 is SGHAT and CDR2 is FQNNGV. The CDR3 coding sequence is TGTGCCAGCAGCTTATTCAGCGGGGGGACCGGGGATGAGCAGTTCTTC. The encoded protein is CASSLFSGGTGDEQFF. The variable domain in full, with the rest retrieved from reference TRBV11-2 and TRBJ2-1, is EAGVAQSPRYKIIEKRQSVAFWCNPISGHATLYWYQQILGQGPKLLIQFQNNGVVDDSQLPKDRFSAERLKGVDSTLKIQPAKLEDSAVYLCASSLFSGGTGDEQFFGPGTRLTVL.

The chain links TRBV13 to TRBJ2-7; D uncertain. Trimming cost V 5 bases and J 2 bases, with 16 bases left between them. This CDR3 region has 15 residues. Germline values: CDR1 PRHDT, CDR2 FYEKMQ (reference sequence). Here the CDR3 reads CASSPPLGPTYEQYF. The CDR3 DNA follows: TGTGCCAGCAGCCCACCCTTAGGGCCAACCTACGAGCAGTACTTC.

The rearrangement joins TRBV9 to TRBJ2-1; D remains unclear. V dropped 1 base and J dropped 6 bases, with 8 bases sitting between them. CDR3 length: 13 amino acids. Germline values: CDR1 SGDLS, CDR2 YYNGEE. The CDR3 reads CASSVLPFNEQFF. DNA of the CDR3: TGTGCCAGCAGCGTATTACCGTTCAATGAGCAGTTCTTC.

CDR3 bases: TGTGCCACCCTCGACAGGGGGTATTTCGGCGAGCAGTACGTC. It codes for CATLDRGYFGEQYV. The chain couples TRBV28 to TRBJ2-7; 9 bases fit TRBD1. Trimming at V came to 10 bases and at J to 6 bases, leaving 13 bases not matched to a gene. This CDR3 region has 14 residues. Germline V gene lookup returns CDR1 MDHEN and CDR2 SYDVKM.

The rearrangement joins TRBV27 to TRBJ1-1; perhaps TRBD1 as D (6 bases). The CDR3 has 16 amino acids. V was clipped by 0 bases and J by 0 bases, with 11 bases between them. Looked up from germline, CDR1 is MNHEY and CDR2 is SMNVEV (reference sequence). This CDR3 reads CASSLSSQGMNTEAFF. The CDR3 DNA follows: TGTGCCAGCAGTTTATCGAGCCAGGGGATGAACACTGAAGCTTTCTTT.

The chain is built from TRBV5-3 and TRBJ1-2; 7 positions match TRBD1. TRBV5-3 is classed as an ORF, of uncertain function. V shed 3 bases, J shed 2 bases, and the junction held 7 bases outside the gene matches. The CDR3 length is 15 residues. The CDR3 is CARSWGTAPNYGYTF. The CDR3 DNA is TGTGCCAGAAGCTGGGGGACAGCCCCAAACTATGGCTACACCTTC.

The V gene is TRBV6-4, the J gene TRBJ1-3, with TRBD1 matching 8 bases. CDR3 length: 15 amino acids. CDR1 is MRHNA, CDR2 SNTAGT, per germline. V lost 5 bases and J lost 6; bases outside the gene matches: 9. The DNA of the CDR3 is TGTGCCAGCAGTCCCCGGACAGGGAGAGAAAACACCATATATTTT. Translation gives CASSPRTGRENTIYF.

This chain links TRBV6-9 with TRBJ2-1; tentative D call: TRBD2 (6 bases). Germline V gene data show CDR1 as MNHGY and CDR2 as SVAAGI. CDR3 length: 16 amino acids. V gave up 6 bases and J gave up 0 bases, with 15 bases separating them. The CDR3 DNA reads TGTGCCAGCAGGACCGGGACTTCTAGCTCCTACAATGAGCAGTTCTTC. This gives the protein CASRTGTSSSYNEQFF.

The rearrangement links TRBV5-4 to TRBJ1-1, with D hard to call. The CDR3 sequence is 16 residues long. The germline CDR1 and CDR2 sequences are SGHNT and YYREEE (reference sequence). Trimming cost V 6 bases and J 10 bases, with 28 bases left between them. The CDR3 DNA reads TGTGCCAGCAATAATCGGGATTTGGGCGGCCAAAGTTCAGCTTTCTTT. Amino acid sequence: CASNNRDLGGQSSAFF.

This clone is medium-sized. One end of the junction varies from germline; a read error may be responsible. The genes are TRBV2 and TRBJ1-1, with 10 nucleotides matching TRBD1. Germline CDR1 SNHLY, CDR2 FYNNEI. This CDR3 contains 16 residues. CDR3 nucleotides: TGTGCCAGCAGAGAAGGACAGGGGGGAATGAACACTGAAGCTTTCTTT. It is translated as CASREGQGGMNTEAFF.